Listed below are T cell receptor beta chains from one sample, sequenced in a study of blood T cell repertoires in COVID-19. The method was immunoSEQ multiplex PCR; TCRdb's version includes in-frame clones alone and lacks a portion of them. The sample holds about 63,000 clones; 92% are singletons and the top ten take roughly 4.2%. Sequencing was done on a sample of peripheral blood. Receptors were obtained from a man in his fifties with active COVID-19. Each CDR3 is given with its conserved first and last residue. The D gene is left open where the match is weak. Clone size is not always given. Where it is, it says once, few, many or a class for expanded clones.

TGTGCCAGCAGCACCAGGGCTTTAAATGAAAAACTGTTTTTT | CASSTRALNEKLFF | - | - | TRBJ1-4 | TRBV5-4
TGTGCCAGCAGCTCCGACAGGTGGGGAGAGACCCAGTACTTC | CASSSDRWGETQYF | - | once | TRBJ2-5 | TRBV7-2
TGTGCCAGCAGGACCGGGACAGGCTCTATAGGGTATGGCTACACCTTC | CASRTGTGSIGYGYTF | TRBD1 | - | TRBJ1-2 | TRBV2
TGTGCCAGCAGCTTAGTATTTAGCTCCTACAATGAGCAGTTCTTC | CASSLVFSSYNEQFF | - | - | TRBJ2-1 | TRBV7-9
TGTGCCAGCAGCTTAGGTGGTAGCGGGGGTTACAATGAGCAGTTCTTC | CASSLGGSGGYNEQFF | TRBD2 | - | TRBJ2-1 | TRBV7-2
TGTGCTAGTGGTTTGGTAAGCGGGGGCGAATACAATGAGCAGTTCTTC | CASGLVSGGEYNEQFF | TRBD2 | - | TRBJ2-1 | TRBV12-5
TGTGCCAGCAGCTCCCGGGGGGGCTACGAGCAGTACTTC | CASSSRGGYEQYF | TRBD2 | - | TRBJ2-7 | TRBV7-9
TGTGCCAGCAGCTTAGAGGCAGGAAGCATTGAAGCTTTCTTT | CASSLEAGSIEAFF | - | - | TRBJ1-1 | TRBV7-6
TGTGCCAGTAGTATCCAGGTTGGCGGCTACACCTTC | CASSIQVGGYTF | - | - | TRBJ1-2 | TRBV19
TGTGCCACCAGCAGACCCCCCGGCGGGGGCTATAATTCACCCCTCCACTTT | CATSRPPGGGYNSPLHF | - | - | TRBJ1-6 | TRBV15
TGTGCCAGCAGCTTAGAGCTAGCCCCCGGGGGGCAGTTCTTC | CASSLELAPGGQFF | - | - | TRBJ2-1 | TRBV7-2
TGTGCCAGTAGTAGGCTTGGCAGCAATCAGCCCCAGCATTTT | CASSRLGSNQPQHF | - | - | TRBJ1-5 | TRBV19
TGTGCCACCAGTGATACTAGAACAGGGGGATCCTACAATGAGCAGTTCTTC | CATSDTRTGGSYNEQFF | TRBD1 | - | TRBJ2-1 | TRBV24-1
TGTGCCAGCAGCGTAACGCCCCAGGGACAGGGGGCCCAAGAGACCCAGTACTTC | CASSVTPQGQGAQETQYF | TRBD1 | once | TRBJ2-5 | TRBV9
TGTGCCAGCAGCCCCCAAGTCAGTCAGCCCCAGCATTTT | CASSPQVSQPQHF | - | - | TRBJ1-5 | TRBV21-1
TGTGCCAGCAGTTCCCTGACTAGCGGGATGGGTGTCACCGGGGAGCTGTTTTTT | CASSSLTSGMGVTGELFF | TRBD2 | - | TRBJ2-2 | TRBV28
TGTGCCAGCACCGAACAGGGGAATAGCAATCAGCCCCAGCATTTT | CASTEQGNSNQPQHF | TRBD1 | - | TRBJ1-5 | TRBV7-2
TGTGCCAGCCGCTTGACCGGGAACTATGGCTACACCTTC | CASRLTGNYGYTF | - | - | TRBJ1-2 | TRBV28
TGCAGCGTAACGGAGGGAGAGGGGGCAGAGGAGACCCAGTACTTC | CSVTEGEGAEETQYF | - | - | TRBJ2-5 | TRBV29-1
TGCGCCAGCAGCTCGGACCGGGAGACCTACGAGCAGTACTTC | CASSSDRETYEQYF | - | - | TRBJ2-7 | TRBV5-1
TGTGCCAGCAGTTTCGGGCTAGCCTTTATTCAGTACTTC | CASSFGLAFIQYF | - | - | TRBJ2-4 | TRBV12-3/TRBV12-4
TGTGCCAGTAGGGGGGGGCGCAACATTCAGTACTTC | CASRGGRNIQYF | - | - | TRBJ2-4 | TRBV19
TGTGCCAGCAGGACTGGACAGGGGGGTGTTCAGCCCCAGCATTTT | CASRTGQGGVQPQHF | TRBD1 | - | TRBJ1-5 | TRBV6-5
TGTGCCAGCAGTCGCGACAGGGGGCGCGTAGGCGGGGAGCTGTTTTTT | CASSRDRGRVGGELFF | TRBD1 | - | TRBJ2-2 | TRBV7-9
TGTGCCAGTAGCCAGAGGACAGTTGAGCAGTTCTTC | CASSQRTVEQFF | - | - | TRBJ2-1 | TRBV19
TGTGCCGCTCTGGGAGGACTAGCGGGAGGAGAGCAGTACTTC | CAALGGLAGGEQYF | TRBD2 | - | TRBJ2-7 | TRBV28
TGTGCCACCAGCGGGCGGGCGAATGAAAAACTGTTTTTT | CATSGRANEKLFF | - | - | TRBJ1-4 | TRBV15
TGTGCCAGCAGCGCCGGGACTAGCGGGAGAGATACGCAGTATTTT | CASSAGTSGRDTQYF | TRBD2 | - | TRBJ2-3 | TRBV9
TGTGCCAGCAGCCGCCAAGGGGGCCACGGTGAAAAACTGTTTTTT | CASSRQGGHGEKLFF | TRBD1 | - | TRBJ1-4 | TRBV5-8
TGCGCCAGCAGCCAAGGATTTTACCGGGACAGGGGACCTAACACTGAAGCTTTCTTT | CASSQGFYRDRGPNTEAFF | TRBD1 | - | TRBJ1-1 | TRBV4-1
TGTGCCAGCAGCCTAGGGGGACAGAGGTTCGCCGGGGAGCTGTTTTTT | CASSLGGQRFAGELFF | TRBD1 | - | TRBJ2-2 | TRBV7-3
TGTGCCAGCAGCCCCAACAGGGGTATGACCTACAATGAGCAGTTCTTC | CASSPNRGMTYNEQFF | TRBD1 | - | TRBJ2-1 | TRBV7-6
TGCGCCAGCAGCCCGGGACTAGCCACCTACGAGCAGTACTTC | CASSPGLATYEQYF | TRBD2 | - | TRBJ2-7 | TRBV5-1
TGTGCCAGCAGCCCTTTGTTAGCGGGAGTTTCGGATGAGCAGTTCTTC | CASSPLLAGVSDEQFF | TRBD2 | - | TRBJ2-1 | TRBV6-2/TRBV6-3
TGTGCCAGCAGCTTAGTTACTAGCGGGGGGTACGAGCAGTACTTC | CASSLVTSGGYEQYF | TRBD2 | - | TRBJ2-7 | TRBV7-2
TGTGCCAGCAGCCAGGGGGGTAATTCACCCCTCCACTTT | CASSQGGNSPLHF | - | - | TRBJ1-6 | TRBV3-1/TRBV3-2
TGTGCCAGCAGCTTAGACAGGGATATGAACACTGAAGCTTTCTTT | CASSLDRDMNTEAFF | - | - | TRBJ1-1 | TRBV7-9
TGTGCCAGCAGCTTAGTGGGGGGGACTCAAATCAGCACAGATACGCAGTATTTT | CASSLVGGTQISTDTQYF | TRBD2 | - | TRBJ2-3 | TRBV7-2
TGTGCCAGCGGATTAGCCTCCTACAATGAGCAGTTCTTC | CASGLASYNEQFF | - | - | TRBJ2-1 | TRBV5-4